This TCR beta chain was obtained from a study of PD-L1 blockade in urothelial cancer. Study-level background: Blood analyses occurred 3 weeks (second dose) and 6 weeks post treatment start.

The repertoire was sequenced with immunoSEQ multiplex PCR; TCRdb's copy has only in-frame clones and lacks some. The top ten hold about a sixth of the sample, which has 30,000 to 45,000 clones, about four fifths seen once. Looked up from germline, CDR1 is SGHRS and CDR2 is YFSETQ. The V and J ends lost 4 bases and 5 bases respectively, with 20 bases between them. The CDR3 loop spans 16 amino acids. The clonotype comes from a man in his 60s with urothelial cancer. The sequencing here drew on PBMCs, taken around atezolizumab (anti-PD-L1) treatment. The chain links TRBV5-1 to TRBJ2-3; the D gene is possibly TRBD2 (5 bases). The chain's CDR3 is CASSIKLEGHQDTQYF. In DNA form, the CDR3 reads TGCGCCAGCAGCATTAAACTCGAGGGCCATCAAGATACGCAGTATTTT.